These 2 T cell receptor beta chains were all obtained from the same sample, sequenced in a study of graft-versus-host responses after intestinal transplantation. Their specific antigens are unknown. Only in-frame clones appear in the TCRdb table, and some are missing; sequencing was by immunoSEQ multiplex PCR. The sample holds about 100,000 clones; around 92% are singletons and the top ten take approximately 0.17%. Sequencing used unstimulated CD4+ T cells sorted from spleen or lymph node cells, obtained before transplant. The source of these receptors is a human donor who was the organ donor for an intestinal transplant.

This sequence joins TRBV4-3 and TRBJ2-7; TRBD2 is a possible D gene (7 bases). Germline CDR1 is LGHNA and CDR2 is YSLEER. This CDR3 is 14 amino acids long. V lost 0 bases to trimming and J lost 9 bases, with 15 bases between them. The CDR3 DNA is TGCGCCAGCAGCCAAGATTCGGGGGGCCTAGGGCAGTACTTC. Its translation: CASSQDSGGLGQYF.

The J gene is TRBJ1-6, the V gene TRBV5-1; 9 bases line up with TRBD1. CDR1 is SGHRS, CDR2 YFSETQ, per germline. The CDR3 length is 13 residues. V lost 3 bases and J lost 10; bases outside the gene matches: 2. The chain's CDR3 is CASSWDRDSPLHF. The CDR3 nucleotides read TGCGCCAGCAGCTGGGACAGGGACTCACCCCTCCACTTT.